These 23 T cell receptor beta chains were all obtained from the same sample, sequenced in a study of vaccination effects on CD4 cells after COVID-19. These receptors' targets are unknown. Investigators separated out CD4+ T cells once around 10 days of culture had passed. This table comes from immunoSEQ multiplex PCR, and its TCRdb copy is limited to in-frame clones, with some not included. The sample shows 45,000 to 50,000 clones, 50% to 80% of them seen only once. The specimen comprised CD4+ T cells from PBMCs cultured without peptide, sampled before COVID-19 vaccination. These receptors all come from a human donor who received a COVID-19 vaccine.

V is TRBV5-1 and J is TRBJ2-1; 13 bases agree with TRBD2. This CDR3 has 15 residues. Trimming cost V 2 bases and J 9 bases; bases outside gene matches: 5. CDR1 SGHRS and CDR2 YFSETQ come from the germline V gene. Written as DNA, the CDR3 is TGCGCCAGCAGCTTTACTAGCGGGAGGGTGGGTGAGCAGTTCTTC. It yields the protein CASSFTSGRVGEQFF.

The genes are TRBV7-9 and TRBJ2-3; D may be TRBD2 (7 bases). Germline loops: CDR1 SEHNR, CDR2 FQNEAQ (reference sequence). V lost 5 bases and J lost 0, with 18 bases in between. The CDR3 is 17 amino acids. CDR3 in amino acids: CASSPAGVTGSTDTQYF. DNA for the CDR3: TGTGCCAGCAGCCCGGCGGGGGTGACAGGAAGCACAGATACGCAGTATTTT.

The chain uses TRBV3-1 (or the pseudogene TRBV3-2) and TRBJ2-7, with TRBD2 identical over 10 bases. Per germline, CDR1 LGHDT and CDR2 YNNKEL (reference sequence). The ends lost 2 bases at V and 2 bases at J; junction bases unmatched: 6. CDR3 length equals 16 residues. CDR3 DNA: TGTGCCAGCAGCCAAACCCTAGCGGGAGCCGCCTACGAGCAGTACTTC. This encodes CASSQTLAGAAYEQYF.

J is TRBJ1-2 and V is TRBV7-9; 8 nucleotides align to TRBD1. The CDR3 extends over 11 amino acids. Per germline, CDR1 SEHNR and CDR2 FQNEAQ (reference sequence). Germline trimming cut 8 bases from V and 6 bases from J; bases unmatched to any gene: 2. CDR3: CASDRGDGYTF. The CDR3 DNA is TGTGCCAGCGACAGGGGTGATGGCTACACCTTC.

The CDR3 is CASSLEPGGTGETQYF. For the CDR3, the DNA is TGCGCCAGCAGCTTGGAACCGGGAGGAACAGGCGAGACCCAGTACTTC. The chain links TRBV5-1 to TRBJ2-5, with TRBD2 matching over 7 bases. In germline, CDR1 is SGHRS, CDR2 YFSETQ. V gave up 0 bases and J gave up 5 bases; unmatched junction bases: 10. The CDR3 is 16 residues long.

This rearrangement joins TRBV2 to TRBJ1-1; no reliable D call. The CDR3 totals 17 residues. Between the trimmed V and J ends, which lost 1 base and 5 bases, there was a span of 20 bases. From germline, CDR1 is SNHLY and CDR2 FYNNEI. The CDR3 loop reads CASSEGSGNHLGTEAFF. CDR3 bases: TGTGCCAGCAGTGAAGGCAGTGGGAACCACCTGGGGACTGAAGCTTTCTTT.

The chain joins TRBV28 to TRBJ2-5; 12 bases align to TRBD2. The CDR3 spans 18 residues. Looked up from germline, CDR1 is MDHEN and CDR2 is SYDVKM. After removal of 5 bases from V and 5 bases from J, the junction contained 15 bases not matched to a gene. The CDR3 sequence is CASSPRLAGEADWETQYF. CDR3 sequence (DNA): TGTGCCAGCAGTCCCCGACTAGCGGGAGAGGCAGATTGGGAGACCCAGTACTTC.

In its sample, this clone was seen once. The rearrangement uses TRBV9 and TRBJ1-2; D uncertain. The germline CDR1 and CDR2 sequences are SGDLS and YYNGEE. This CDR3 spans 12 amino acids. V lost 4 bases to trimming and J lost 8 bases, with 12 bases between them. CDR3 coding DNA: TGTGCCAGCAGCCCCCATTTAGGGGGCTACACCTTC. It yields the protein CASSPHLGGYTF.

This clone was observed a handful of times. J is TRBJ2-7 and V is TRBV6-1; D not certain. The V and J ends lost 1 base and 0 bases respectively, with 10 bases between them. Per the germline V gene, CDR1 is MNHNS and CDR2 is SASEGT. This CDR3 has 15 amino acids. The chain's CDR3 is CASSEGGALSYEQYF. CDR3 nucleotide sequence: TGTGCCAGCAGTGAAGGCGGTGCCCTCTCCTACGAGCAGTACTTC.

This clone was counted between two and nine times. The chain uses TRBV16 and TRBJ1-5, with D unresolved. The CDR3 is 13 amino acids. The V end lost 5 bases, the J end lost 6 bases, and 11 bases lay between the germline ends. Per the germline V gene, CDR1 is KGHSY and CDR2 is FQNENV. The CDR3 sequence is CASSGRNSQPQHF. The DNA of the CDR3 is TGTGCCAGCAGCGGGAGAAACAGTCAGCCCCAGCATTTT.

The chain links TRBV5-1 to TRBJ2-2; D possibly corresponds to TRBD2 (6 bases). The CDR3 consists of 14 residues. Germline V gene lookup returns CDR1 SGHRS and CDR2 YFSETQ. With 1 base removed from V and 3 bases from J, the gap between germline ends came to 7 bases. CDR3 sequence reads: CASSLWGDTGELFF. CDR3 bases: TGCGCCAGCAGCTTGTGGGGGGACACCGGGGAGCTGTTTTTT.

This clone was detected only a few times. The chain employs TRBV5-5 and TRBJ2-7, with 8 bases matching TRBD1. Germline-derived CDR1 and CDR2 are SGHKS and YYEKEE (reference sequence). This CDR3 is built from 15 residues. The junction had 7 bases not matched to a gene; V was cut back by 3 bases and J by 2 bases. CDR3 loop: CASSSDRDRPYEQYF. The CDR3 DNA reads as TGTGCCAGCAGCTCCGACCGGGACAGGCCCTACGAGCAGTACTTC.

V usage is TRBV2 and J usage is TRBJ2-7; D is ambiguous. This CDR3 has 18 residues. Looked up from germline, CDR1 is SNHLY and CDR2 is FYNNEI. The V gene lost 2 bases and the J gene lost 3 bases, with 23 bases spanning the gap. CDR3 in DNA: TGTGCCAGCAGTGAATTCGGCAAGTGGGCTGCCCTAAACTACGAGCAGTACTTC. It translates to CASSEFGKWAALNYEQYF.

V usage is TRBV3-1 (or the pseudogene TRBV3-2) and J usage is TRBJ2-5, with D perhaps matching TRBD2 (6 bases). V was trimmed by 7 bases and J by 4 bases, leaving 13 bases between them. Germline lookup yields CDR1 LGHDT and CDR2 YNNKEL (reference sequence). The CDR3 runs 13 residues. The CDR3 nucleotides read TGTGCCAGCACCCATCGGGGGAGAGAGACCCAGTACTTC. Translation: CASTHRGRETQYF.

The chain links TRBV7-9 to TRBJ1-4, with D hard to call. The CDR3 has 17 amino acids. Germline assignment: CDR1 SEHNR and CDR2 FQNEAQ (reference sequence). Trimming pared 4 bases from V and 1 base from J, leaving 16 bases between. The CDR3 loop reads CASSWAAPGQTNEKLFF. In nucleotides, the CDR3 is TGTGCCAGCAGCTGGGCAGCTCCGGGTCAAACTAATGAAAAACTGTTTTTT. The full variable domain, with the rest looked up from reference TRBV7-9 and TRBJ1-4, is DTGVSQNPRHKITKRGQNVTFRCDPISEHNRLYWYRQTLGQGPEFLTYFQNEAQLEKSRLLSDRFSAERPKGSFSTLEIQRTEQGDSAMYLCASSWAAPGQTNEKLFFGSGTQLSVL.

The rearrangement joins TRBV7-2 to TRBJ1-2; D is possibly TRBD1 (6 bases). The CDR3 runs 13 residues. V lost 0 bases and J lost 8, with 10 bases in between. Germline V gene sequence: CDR1 SGHTA, CDR2 FQGNSA. CDR3 amino acids: CASSLAETGGYTF. The CDR3 bases are TGTGCCAGCAGCTTAGCCGAGACAGGAGGCTACACCTTC.

The chain joins TRBV30 to TRBJ1-3; D unresolved. Trimming pared 1 base from V and 0 bases from J, leaving 10 bases between. The CDR3 runs 15 residues. The germline V gene has CDR1 GTSNPN and CDR2 SVGIG (reference sequence). CDR3 sequence: CAWSATVPSGNTIYF. Here the CDR3 DNA reads TGTGCCTGGAGTGCCACAGTACCCTCTGGAAACACCATATATTTT.

The CDR3 loop reads CASSHQLLAGGPPYNEQFF. Written as DNA, the CDR3 is TGTGCCAGCAGCCATCAATTACTAGCGGGAGGGCCCCCCTACAATGAGCAGTTCTTC. V usage is TRBV11-3 and J usage is TRBJ2-1, with 13 bases fitting TRBD2. The trim removed 5 bases at V and 2 bases at J, leaving 12 bases unmatched. The V gene's germline CDR1 is SGHNT and CDR2 YENEEA. The CDR3 runs 19 residues.

The chain employs TRBV7-3 and TRBJ2-2; D gene uncertain. Germline CDR1 SGHTA, CDR2 FQGTGA. This CDR3 is 13 amino acids long. The V gene lost 4 bases and the J gene lost 4 bases, with 7 bases spanning the gap. The CDR3 loop reads CASSSGRTGELFF. The CDR3 nucleotides read TGTGCCAGCAGCTCAGGACGCACCGGGGAGCTGTTTTTT.

The chain combines TRBV6-5 with TRBJ1-1; D may be TRBD1 (6 bases). This CDR3 is built from 15 residues. Germline loops: CDR1 MNHEY, CDR2 SVGAGI. Trimming removed 6 bases at V and 2 bases at J, with 16 bases between. DNA for the CDR3: TGTGCCAGCAGCATTACAGGGTCAACCAACACTGAAGCTTTCTTT. Translating it yields CASSITGSTNTEAFF.

CDR3 protein: CAISPVGDGANVLTF. CDR3 DNA sequence: TGTGCCATCAGCCCCGTCGGAGACGGGGCCAACGTCCTGACTTTC. The V call is TRBV10-3, the J call TRBJ2-6; D is ambiguous. Germline V CDR1 and CDR2: ENHRY, SYGVKD. The CDR3 has 15 residues. The V and J ends lost 6 bases and 4 bases respectively, with 13 bases between them.

This clone has just a few counts. V usage is TRBV27 and J usage is TRBJ1-5; tentatively, D is TRBD1 (6 bases). V was cut by 3 bases and J by 0 bases, with 9 bases left in between. Germline lookup yields CDR1 MNHEY and CDR2 SMNVEV (reference sequence). This CDR3 contains 15 residues. The CDR3 here is CASSFLGGSNQPQHF. The DNA of the CDR3 is TGTGCCAGCAGTTTCTTAGGGGGTAGCAATCAGCCCCAGCATTTT.

V gene TRBV6-1 combines with J gene TRBJ1-1, with 7 bases matching TRBD1. This CDR3 has 16 residues. Unmatched junction bases numbered 9, after V lost 4 bases and J lost 1 base. Germline CDR1 is MNHNS and CDR2 is SASEGT. The chain's CDR3 is CASSVLPGQANTEAFF. The CDR3, as DNA: TGTGCCAGCAGTGTCCTCCCCGGACAGGCGAACACTGAAGCTTTCTTT.